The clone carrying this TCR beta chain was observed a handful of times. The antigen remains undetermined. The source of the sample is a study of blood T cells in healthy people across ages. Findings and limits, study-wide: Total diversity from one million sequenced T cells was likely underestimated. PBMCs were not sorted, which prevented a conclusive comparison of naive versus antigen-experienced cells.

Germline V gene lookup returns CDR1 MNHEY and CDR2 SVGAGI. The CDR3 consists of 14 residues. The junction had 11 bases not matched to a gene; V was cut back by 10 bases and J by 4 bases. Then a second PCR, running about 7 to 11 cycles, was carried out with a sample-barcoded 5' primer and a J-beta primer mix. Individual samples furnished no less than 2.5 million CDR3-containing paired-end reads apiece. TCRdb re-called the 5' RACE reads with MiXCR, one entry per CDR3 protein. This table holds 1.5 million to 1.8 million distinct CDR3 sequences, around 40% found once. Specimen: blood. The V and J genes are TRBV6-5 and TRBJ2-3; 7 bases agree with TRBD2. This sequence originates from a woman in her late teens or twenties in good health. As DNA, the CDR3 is TGTGCCACCGGGGGGAGGGTGAGTCCAGATACGCAGTATTTT. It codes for CATGGRVSPDTQYF.